Each of the 8 T cell receptor beta chains below was sequenced from the same sample in a study of glioma-infiltrating T cells after dendritic cell vaccination. TCRdb keeps only in-frame clones here, not all; method: immunoSEQ multiplex PCR. Among tens of thousands of clones listed, over 75% were seen once. Sequenced material: blood, taken before dendritic cell vaccination. The receptor set was obtained from a human donor with glioblastoma.

V gene TRBV19 combines with J gene TRBJ2-3, with D maybe TRBD1 (6 bases). V was pared by 6 bases and J by 9 bases, with 13 bases between. This CDR3 comprises 12 residues. CDR1 and CDR2 from the germline V gene are LNHDA and SQIVND (reference sequence). In DNA, the CDR3 is TGTGCCAGTAGCTGGGGACAAGGAACGCAGTATTTT. It is translated as CASSWGQGTQYF.

This chain uses TRBV6-5 with TRBJ2-7; 12 bases line up with TRBD2. This CDR3 comprises 15 residues. After removal of 6 bases from V and 4 bases from J, the junction contained 7 bases not matched to a gene. Germline V lookup: CDR1 MNHEY, CDR2 SVGAGI. CDR3 nucleotide sequence: TGTGCCAGCAGGCCCGGACTAGCGGGATCTTACGAGCAGTACGTC. As protein: CASRPGLAGSYEQYV.

V is TRBV19 and J is TRBJ1-5, with D tentatively TRBD1 (6 bases). The germline gives CDR1 LNHDA, CDR2 SQIVND (reference sequence). Trimming shortened V by 2 bases and J by 2 bases, and 19 bases separated the two germline ends. The CDR3 runs 18 residues. The CDR3 reads CASSIQQGGVLGNQPQHF. CDR3 in DNA: TGTGCCAGTAGTATACAACAGGGAGGGGTCTTGGGCAATCAGCCCCAGCATTTT. Combining the CDR3 with reference TRBV19 and TRBJ1-5 gives the whole variable domain DGGITQSPKYLFRKEGQNVTLSCEQNLNHDAMYWYRQDPGQGLRLIYYSQIVNDFQKGDIAEGYSVSREKKESFPLTVTSAQKNPTAFYLCASSIQQGGVLGNQPQHFGDGTRLSIL.

V usage is TRBV30 and J usage is TRBJ2-5; 13 bases line up with TRBD2. CDR3 length: 17 amino acids. V was pared by 5 bases and J by 0 bases, with 9 bases of the junction left unmatched. Germline V gene sequence: CDR1 GTSNPN, CDR2 SVGIG (reference sequence). This CDR3 reads CAWLGPGLAGNQETQYF. CDR3 sequence (DNA): TGTGCCTGGTTGGGGCCGGGACTAGCGGGAAACCAAGAGACCCAGTACTTC.

This clone was recorded only once. The V call is TRBV7-3, the J call TRBJ2-6; D possibly corresponds to TRBD2 (5 bases). CDR1 and CDR2 from the germline V gene are SGHTA and FQGTGA. V dropped 5 bases and J dropped 0 bases, with 8 bases sitting between them. The CDR3 is 15 amino acids. The DNA for the CDR3 is TGTGCCAGCAGCCGCGGGTACTCTGGGGCCAACGTCCTGACTTTC. Amino acids: CASSRGYSGANVLTF.

The rearrangement joins TRBV16 to TRBJ1-2; 10 bases are a match to TRBD1. The ends lost 4 bases at V and 8 bases at J; junction bases unmatched: 7. Germline V CDR1 and CDR2: KGHSY, FQNENV. This CDR3 spans 14 amino acids. CDR3 loop: CASSRRDRGQGYTF. The CDR3 coding sequence is TGTGCCAGCAGCCGCAGGGACAGGGGACAAGGCTACACCTTC. Variable domain in full (rest from reference TRBV16 and TRBJ1-2): GEEVAQTPKHLVRGEGQKAKLYCAPIKGHSYVFWYQQVLKNEFKFLISFQNENVFDETGMPKERFSAKCLPNSPCSLEIQATKLEDSAVYFCASSRRDRGQGYTFGSGTRLTVV.

CDR3 loop: CASSQDSSGLTLRRDSPLHF. CDR3 DNA: TGCGCCAGCAGCCAAGATTCGTCGGGACTCACCCTCAGGAGGGATTCACCCCTCCACTTT. The chain recombines TRBV4-1 with TRBJ1-6; the D gene is possibly TRBD1 (5 bases). The CDR3 consists of 20 residues. CDR1 MGHRA and CDR2 YSYEKL come from the germline V gene. Trimming left V 0 bases short and J 8 bases short, with 26 bases between.

This clone appeared a few times. The chain employs TRBV19 and TRBJ1-4; 7 bases line up with TRBD1. CDR1 LNHDA and CDR2 SQIVND come from the germline V gene (reference sequence). With V trimmed by 6 bases and J by 5 bases, 3 bases remained unmatched. This CDR3 is built from 13 residues. The CDR3 is CASRLTGNEKLFF. In nucleotides, the CDR3 is TGTGCCAGTAGACTGACAGGGAATGAAAAACTGTTTTTT.